This paragraph reports one TCR beta chain. What it binds is not known. This entry is derived from a study of shared clonotypes between healthy human individuals. Study-wide points: A few donors had about 5% of their naive CD4 clonotypes in common. Investigators expected sequencing depth to affect clonotype sharing among donors.

Clones were read by immunoSEQ multiplex PCR, and TCRdb kept only the in-frame ones, dropping some. The data hold 2,100,000 or so clones, with around 95% observed a single time. This sequence originates from a man between 18 and 29 years old in good health. Sequencing used naive CD4+ T cells sorted from blood. Subset given: CD45RA+ positively selected.

Here the CDR3 DNA reads TGTGCCAGCAGCCTTCGGGGGGGCCAAGAGACCCAGTACTTC. This codes for CASSLRGGQETQYF. The chain combines TRBV11-2 with TRBJ2-5; 8 bases match TRBD2. Germline values: CDR1 SGHAT, CDR2 FQNNGV. Germline trimming cut 5 bases from V and 1 base from J; bases unmatched to any gene: 3. The CDR3 has 14 amino acids.